This T cell receptor beta chain stems from a study of blood T cell repertoires in COVID-19. Generated by immunoSEQ multiplex PCR, the TCRdb table keeps only in-frame clones and is missing some. The sample lists approximately 200,000 clones, around four fifths seen once, with 6.5% to 8.5% in the top ten. The junction had 5 bases not matched to a gene; V was cut back by 3 bases and J by 2 bases. This CDR3 has 16 amino acids. Germline-derived CDR1 and CDR2 are SEHNR and FQNEAQ (reference sequence). The chain uses TRBV7-9 and TRBJ2-5; 11 nucleotides match TRBD1. Input material: peripheral blood. This receptor was obtained from a human donor with acute or convalescent COVID-19. The donor label of this sample is uncertain. Here the CDR3 reads CASSLRGTGGQETQYF. The CDR3 coding sequence is TGTGCCAGCAGCTTGCGTGGGACAGGGGGGCAAGAGACCCAGTACTTC.